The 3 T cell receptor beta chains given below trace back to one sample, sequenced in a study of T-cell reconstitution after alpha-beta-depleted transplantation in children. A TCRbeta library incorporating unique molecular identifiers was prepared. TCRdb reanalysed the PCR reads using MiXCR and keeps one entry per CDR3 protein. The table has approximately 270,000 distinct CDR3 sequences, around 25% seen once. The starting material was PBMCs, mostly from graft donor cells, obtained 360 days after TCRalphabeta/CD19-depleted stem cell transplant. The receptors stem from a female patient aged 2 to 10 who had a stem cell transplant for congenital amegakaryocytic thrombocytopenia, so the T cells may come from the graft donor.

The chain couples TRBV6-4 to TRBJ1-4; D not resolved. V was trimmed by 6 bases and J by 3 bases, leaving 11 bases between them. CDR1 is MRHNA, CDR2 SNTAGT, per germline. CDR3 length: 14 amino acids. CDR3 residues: CASSPDGANEKLFF. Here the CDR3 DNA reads TGTGCCAGCAGCCCGGACGGGGCTAATGAAAAACTGTTTTTT.

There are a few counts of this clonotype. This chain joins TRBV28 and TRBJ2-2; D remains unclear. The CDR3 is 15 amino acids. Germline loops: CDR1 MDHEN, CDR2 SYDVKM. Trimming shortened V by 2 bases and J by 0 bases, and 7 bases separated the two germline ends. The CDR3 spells CASSLNRPNTGELFF. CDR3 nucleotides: TGTGCCAGCAGTTTAAACAGACCGAACACCGGGGAGCTGTTTTTT.

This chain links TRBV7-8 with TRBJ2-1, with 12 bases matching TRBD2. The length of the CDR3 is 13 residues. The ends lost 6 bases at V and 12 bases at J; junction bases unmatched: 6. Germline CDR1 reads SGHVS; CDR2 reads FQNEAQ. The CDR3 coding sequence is TGTGCCAGCAGTCCCCTAGCGGGGGGGCCGCAGTTCTTC. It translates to CASSPLAGGPQFF. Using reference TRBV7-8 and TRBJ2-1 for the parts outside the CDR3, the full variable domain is GAGVSQSPRYKVAKRGQDVALRCDPISGHVSLFWYQQALGQGPEFLTYFQNEAQLDKSGLPSDRFFAERPEGSVSTLKIQRTQQEDSAVYLCASSPLAGGPQFFGPGTRLTVL.